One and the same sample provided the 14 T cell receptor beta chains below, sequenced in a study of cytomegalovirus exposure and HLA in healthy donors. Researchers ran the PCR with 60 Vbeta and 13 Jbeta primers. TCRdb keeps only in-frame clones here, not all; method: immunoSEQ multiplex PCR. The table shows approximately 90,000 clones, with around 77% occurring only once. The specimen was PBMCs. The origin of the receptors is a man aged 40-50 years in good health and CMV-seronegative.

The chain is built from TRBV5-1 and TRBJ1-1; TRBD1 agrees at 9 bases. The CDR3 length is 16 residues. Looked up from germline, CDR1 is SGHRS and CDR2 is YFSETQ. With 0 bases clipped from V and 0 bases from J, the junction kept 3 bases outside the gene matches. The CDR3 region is CASSLGTGVMNTEAFF. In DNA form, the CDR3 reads TGCGCCAGCAGCTTGGGGACAGGGGTCATGAACACTGAAGCTTTCTTT.

CDR3: CATGLAETYEQYF. The DNA of the CDR3 is TGTGCCACCGGACTAGCGGAAACCTACGAGCAGTACTTC. This chain uses TRBV2 with TRBJ2-7; 10 nucleotides line up with TRBD2. Germline CDR1 and CDR2: SNHLY and FYNNEI. Trimming at V came to 10 bases and at J to 2 bases, leaving 5 bases not matched to a gene. The CDR3 extends over 13 amino acids.

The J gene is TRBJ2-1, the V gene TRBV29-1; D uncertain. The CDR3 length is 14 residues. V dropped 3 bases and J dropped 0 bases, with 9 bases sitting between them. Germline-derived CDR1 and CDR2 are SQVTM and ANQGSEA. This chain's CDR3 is CSVEADLSYNEQFF. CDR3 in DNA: TGCAGCGTTGAGGCAGATCTCTCCTACAATGAGCAGTTCTTC.

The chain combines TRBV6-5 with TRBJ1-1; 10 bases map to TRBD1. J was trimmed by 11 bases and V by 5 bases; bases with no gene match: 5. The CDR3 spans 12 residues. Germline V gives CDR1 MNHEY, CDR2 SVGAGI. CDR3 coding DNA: TGTGCCAGCAGTCCGGACAGGGGGTATGCTTTCTTT. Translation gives CASSPDRGYAFF.

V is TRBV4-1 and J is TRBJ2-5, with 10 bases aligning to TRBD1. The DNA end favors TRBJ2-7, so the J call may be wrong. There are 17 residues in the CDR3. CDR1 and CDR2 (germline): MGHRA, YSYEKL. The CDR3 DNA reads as TGCGCCAGCAGCCACACGAGGAGCGGGACAGGGGCCTACGAGCAGTACTTC. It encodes CASSHTRSGTGAYEQYF.

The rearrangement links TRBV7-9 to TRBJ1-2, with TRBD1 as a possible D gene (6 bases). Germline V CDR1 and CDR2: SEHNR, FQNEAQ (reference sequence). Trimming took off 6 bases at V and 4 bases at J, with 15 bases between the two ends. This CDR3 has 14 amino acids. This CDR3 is CASRKEQGSYGYTF. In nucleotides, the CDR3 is TGTGCCAGCAGAAAAGAACAGGGCTCCTATGGCTACACCTTC.

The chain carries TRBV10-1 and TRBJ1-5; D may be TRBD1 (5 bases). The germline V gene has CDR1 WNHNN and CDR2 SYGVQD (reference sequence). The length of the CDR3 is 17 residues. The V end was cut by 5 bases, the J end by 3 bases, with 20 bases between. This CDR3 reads CASSPPGVLSDNQPQHF. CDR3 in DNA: TGCGCCAGCAGTCCCCCGGGGGTCCTAAGCGACAATCAGCCCCAGCATTTT.

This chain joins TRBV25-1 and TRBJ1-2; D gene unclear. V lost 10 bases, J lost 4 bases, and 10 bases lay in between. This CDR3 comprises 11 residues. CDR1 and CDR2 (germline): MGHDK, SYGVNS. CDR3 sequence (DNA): TGTGCCACTACTGGTAGCTATGGCTACACCTTC. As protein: CATTGSYGYTF.

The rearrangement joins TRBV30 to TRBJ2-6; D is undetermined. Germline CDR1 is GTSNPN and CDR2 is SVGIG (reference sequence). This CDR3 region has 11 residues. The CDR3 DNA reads TGTGGTTCGTCTGGGGCCAACGTCCTGACTTTC. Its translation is CGSSGANVLTF.

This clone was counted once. The CDR3 loop reads CASSFPLENYGYTF. The CDR3 region has the DNA TGTGCCAGCAGCTTCCCCCTCGAGAACTATGGCTACACCTTC. The rearrangement links TRBV7-9 to TRBJ1-2; D not resolved. With 3 bases removed from V and 2 bases from J, the gap between germline ends came to 10 bases. CDR3 length: 14 amino acids. CDR1 and CDR2 from the germline V gene are SEHNR and FQNEAQ (reference sequence). Looking up the rest from reference TRBV7-9 and TRBJ1-2 gives the full variable domain: DTGVSQNPRHKITKRGQNVTFRCDPISEHNRLYWYRQTLGQGPEFLTYFQNEAQLEKSRLLSDRFSAERPKGSFSTLEIQRTEQGDSAMYLCASSFPLENYGYTFGSGTRLTVV.

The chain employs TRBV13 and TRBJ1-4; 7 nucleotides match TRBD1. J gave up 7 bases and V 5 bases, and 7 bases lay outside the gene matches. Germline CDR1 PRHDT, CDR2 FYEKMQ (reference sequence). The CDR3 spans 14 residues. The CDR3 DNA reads TGTGCCAGCAGCCAGACAGGGAGAGGTGAAAAACTGTTTTTT. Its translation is CASSQTGRGEKLFF.

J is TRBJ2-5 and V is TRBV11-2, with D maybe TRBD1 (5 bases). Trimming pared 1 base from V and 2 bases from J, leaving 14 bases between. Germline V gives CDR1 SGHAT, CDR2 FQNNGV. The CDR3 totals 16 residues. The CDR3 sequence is CASSLALGQVQETQYF. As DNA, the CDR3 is TGTGCCAGCAGCTTAGCTCTGGGGCAGGTGCAAGAGACCCAGTACTTC.

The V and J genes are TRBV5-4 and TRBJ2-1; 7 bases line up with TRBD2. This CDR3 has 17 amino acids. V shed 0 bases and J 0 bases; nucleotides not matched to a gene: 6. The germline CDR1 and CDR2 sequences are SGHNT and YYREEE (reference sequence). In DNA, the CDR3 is TGTGCCAGCAGCTTGGGGAAGTGGACTAGCTCCTACAATGAGCAGTTCTTC. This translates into CASSLGKWTSSYNEQFF.

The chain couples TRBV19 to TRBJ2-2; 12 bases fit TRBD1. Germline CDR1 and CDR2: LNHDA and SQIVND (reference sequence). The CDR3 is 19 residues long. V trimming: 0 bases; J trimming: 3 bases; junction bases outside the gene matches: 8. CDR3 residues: CASSIEGTGGWGDTGELFF. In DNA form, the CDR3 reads TGTGCCAGTAGTATAGAAGGGACAGGGGGCTGGGGAGACACCGGGGAGCTGTTTTTT.